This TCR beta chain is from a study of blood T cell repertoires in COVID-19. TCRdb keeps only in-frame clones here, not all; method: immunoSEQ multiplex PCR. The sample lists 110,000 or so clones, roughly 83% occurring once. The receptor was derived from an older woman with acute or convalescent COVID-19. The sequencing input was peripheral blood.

This CDR3 reads CASSSGGRGTNTEAFF. For the CDR3, the DNA is TGTGCCAGCAGCTCGGGGGGCCGGGGGACGAACACTGAAGCTTTCTTT. The rearrangement uses TRBV5-4 and TRBJ1-1; D is possibly TRBD1 (6 bases). The CDR3 sequence is 16 residues long. CDR1 is SGHNT and CDR2 is YYREEE in the germline V gene (reference sequence). Between the trimmed V and J ends, which lost 3 bases and 1 base, there was a span of 16 bases.